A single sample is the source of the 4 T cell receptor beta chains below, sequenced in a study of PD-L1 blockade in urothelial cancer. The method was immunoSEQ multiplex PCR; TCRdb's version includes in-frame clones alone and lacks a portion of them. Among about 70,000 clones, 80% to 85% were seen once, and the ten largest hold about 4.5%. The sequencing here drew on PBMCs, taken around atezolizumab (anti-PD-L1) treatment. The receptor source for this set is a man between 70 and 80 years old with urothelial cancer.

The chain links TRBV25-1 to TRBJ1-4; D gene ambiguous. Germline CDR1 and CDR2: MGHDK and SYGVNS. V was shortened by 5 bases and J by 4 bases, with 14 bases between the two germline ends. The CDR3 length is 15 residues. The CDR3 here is CASSINSRINEKLFF. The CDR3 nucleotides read TGTGCCAGCAGTATTAACAGTCGAATTAATGAAAAACTGTTTTTT. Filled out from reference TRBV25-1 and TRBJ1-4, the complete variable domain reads EADIYQTPRYLVIGTGKKITLECSQTMGHDKMYWYQQDPGMELHLIHYSYGVNSTEKGDLSSESTVSRIRTEHFPLTLESARPSHTSQYLCASSINSRINEKLFFGSGTQLSVL.

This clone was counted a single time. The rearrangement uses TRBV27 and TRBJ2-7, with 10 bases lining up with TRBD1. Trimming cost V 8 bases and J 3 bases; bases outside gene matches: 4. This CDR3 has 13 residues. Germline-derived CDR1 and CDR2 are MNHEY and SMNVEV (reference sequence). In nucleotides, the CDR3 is TGTGCCAGCGGGGACAGGGGTAGCTACGAGCAGTACTTC. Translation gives CASGDRGSYEQYF.

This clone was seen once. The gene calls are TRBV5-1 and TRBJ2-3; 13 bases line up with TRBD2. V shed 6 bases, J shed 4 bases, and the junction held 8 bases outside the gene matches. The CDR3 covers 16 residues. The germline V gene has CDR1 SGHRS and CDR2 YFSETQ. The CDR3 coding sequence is TGCGCCAGCAAACGGACTAGCGGGAGTGGGTCAGATACGCAGTATTTT. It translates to CASKRTSGSGSDTQYF.

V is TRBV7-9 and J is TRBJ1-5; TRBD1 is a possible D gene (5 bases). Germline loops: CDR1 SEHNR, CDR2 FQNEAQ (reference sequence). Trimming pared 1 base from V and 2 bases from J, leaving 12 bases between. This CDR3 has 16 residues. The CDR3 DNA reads TGTGCCAGCAGCTTAGGCCCGTCCAGGGGCAATCAGCCCCAGCATTTT. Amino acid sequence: CASSLGPSRGNQPQHF.